Following are 31 T cell receptor beta chains from one sample sequenced in a study of siplizumab effects on memory and regulatory T cells. The data were produced by immunoSEQ multiplex PCR, yet TCRdb's version contains in-frame clones alone and is incomplete. The data show under 110,000 clones, with roughly 91% seen just once and more than 10% held by the top ten. The sample consisted of non-Treg CD4+ T cells sorted from blood. The receptors were gathered from a human donor in good health.

The genes are TRBV19 and TRBJ2-7; possible D gene TRBD1, 5 bases. The V gene lost 3 bases and the J gene lost 7 bases, with 13 bases spanning the gap. The germline V gene encodes CDR1 LNHDA and CDR2 SQIVND (reference sequence). CDR3 length: 13 residues. The chain's CDR3 is CASSIGRAREQYF. CDR3 coding DNA: TGTGCCAGTAGTATTGGCAGGGCGAGGGAGCAGTACTTC.

The chain recombines TRBV5-4 with TRBJ1-1; D is ambiguous. CDR3 length: 15 amino acids. Trimming took off 0 bases at V and 1 base at J, with 10 bases between the two ends. From germline, CDR1 is SGHNT and CDR2 YYREEE (reference sequence). The CDR3 nucleotides read TGTGCCAGCAGCTTGGAGCAGGTCGCGAACACTGAAGCTTTCTTT. Protein sequence: CASSLEQVANTEAFF.

The chain links TRBV5-1 to TRBJ2-2, with 7 bases fitting TRBD1. This CDR3 contains 14 residues. The germline gives CDR1 SGHRS, CDR2 YFSETQ. V dropped 4 bases and J dropped 6; count of bases not matched to a gene: 6. The chain's CDR3 is CASSPSTGSGELFF. In DNA, the CDR3 is TGCGCCAGCAGCCCATCGACAGGGTCCGGGGAGCTGTTTTTT.

The chain joins TRBV18 to TRBJ2-7; perhaps TRBD1 as D (6 bases). The CDR3 has 16 amino acids. With 2 bases removed from V and 2 bases from J, the gap between germline ends came to 16 bases. Germline V gene lookup returns CDR1 KGHSH and CDR2 LQKENI. CDR3 residues: CASSPSPGTTTYEQYF. The CDR3 bases are TGTGCCAGCTCACCATCACCAGGGACAACAACCTACGAGCAGTACTTC.

The chain links TRBV7-9 to TRBJ1-3; 7 bases map to TRBD1. The CDR3 contains 15 residues. Germline CDR1 is SEHNR and CDR2 is FQNEAQ (reference sequence). V trimming: 5 bases; J trimming: 3 bases; junction bases outside the gene matches: 7. The chain's CDR3 is CASSLGRGRGNTIYF. The CDR3 DNA sequence: TGTGCCAGCAGCCTCGGGAGGGGGCGTGGAAACACCATATATTTT.

The rearrangement joins TRBV19 to TRBJ1-2, with 8 bases that match TRBD1. CDR1 and CDR2 from the germline V gene are LNHDA and SQIVND (reference sequence). The length of the CDR3 is 15 residues. J lost 8 bases, V lost 6 bases, and 14 bases had no gene match. CDR3 region: CASSLGVDRVGGYTF. The CDR3 coding sequence is TGTGCCAGTAGCCTCGGGGTGGACAGGGTAGGAGGCTACACCTTC. Looking up the rest from reference TRBV19 and TRBJ1-2 gives the full variable domain: DGGITQSPKYLFRKEGQNVTLSCEQNLNHDAMYWYRQDPGQGLRLIYYSQIVNDFQKGDIAEGYSVSREKKESFPLTVTSAQKNPTAFYLCASSLGVDRVGGYTFGSGTRLTVV.

The V gene is TRBV15, the J gene TRBJ2-3; D tentatively fits TRBD1 or TRBD2 (5 bases each). CDR3 size: 15 residues. CDR1 and CDR2 (germline): LNHNV, YYDKDF (reference sequence). The V and J ends lost 4 bases and 9 bases respectively, with 20 bases between them. For the CDR3, the DNA is TGTGCCACCAGCACTGGGGGTACTGCCCGGGCGACGCAGTATTTT. Translation gives CATSTGGTARATQYF.

This clone has just one count. This sequence joins TRBV9 and TRBJ2-5, with D maybe TRBD1 (7 bases). V lost 0 bases, J lost 3 bases, and 15 bases lay in between. In germline, CDR1 is SGDLS, CDR2 YYNGEE. The CDR3 length is 16 residues. CDR3 nucleotide sequence: TGTGCCAGCAGCGTAGCTGGGGGGACAGCGGAAGAGACCCAGTACTTC. As protein: CASSVAGGTAEETQYF. The complete variable domain, with remaining parts taken from reference TRBV9 and TRBJ2-5, reads DSGVTQTPKHLITATGQRVTLRCSPRSGDLSVYWYQQSLDQGLQFLIQYYNGEERAKGNILERFSAQQFPDLHSELNLSSLELGDSALYFCASSVAGGTAEETQYFGPGTRLLVL.

J is TRBJ2-7 and V is TRBV7-9, with unresolved D. Germline loops: CDR1 SEHNR, CDR2 FQNEAQ (reference sequence). CDR3 length: 12 residues. The V end was cut by 3 bases, the J end by 9 bases, with 12 bases between. CDR3 in amino acids: CASSFVSVWQYF. In DNA, the CDR3 is TGTGCCAGCAGCTTTGTGAGCGTATGGCAGTACTTC.

V gene TRBV29-1 combines with J gene TRBJ2-6; D remains ambiguous. Per the germline V gene, CDR1 is SQVTM and CDR2 is ANQGSEA. Between the trimmed V and J ends, which lost 6 bases and 1 base, there was a span of 19 bases. The CDR3 contains 17 residues. CDR3 loop: CSVVGYAALSGANVLTF. The CDR3 coding sequence is TGCAGCGTCGTGGGTTATGCAGCTTTATCTGGGGCCAACGTCCTGACTTTC.

This clone came up once. The chain joins TRBV6-5 to TRBJ1-2; possible D gene TRBD1, 5 bases. The V gene's germline CDR1 is MNHEY and CDR2 SVGAGI. The CDR3 runs 11 residues. Trimming removed 8 bases from V and 8 bases from J, with 12 bases in between. For the CDR3, the DNA is TGTGCCAGCGCTCGGGGGGGAGGCTACACCTTC. Residues: CASARGGGYTF.

This chain connects TRBV27 to TRBJ2-7; D is perhaps TRBD1 (5 bases). Germline assignment: CDR1 MNHEY and CDR2 SMNVEV (reference sequence). V lost 3 bases, J lost 6 bases, and 15 bases lay in between. CDR3 length: 14 residues. In DNA, the CDR3 is TGTGCCAGCAGTTTCCAGCCCCAGGGTTCCGAGCAGTACTTC. This gives the protein CASSFQPQGSEQYF.

The chain recombines TRBV7-8 with TRBJ1-5; D is perhaps TRBD1 (5 bases). CDR3 length: 16 residues. The germline gives CDR1 SGHVS, CDR2 FQNEAQ. Trimming shortened V by 2 bases and J by 3 bases, and 14 bases separated the two germline ends. The CDR3 reads CASSLNGDLSNQPQHF. CDR3 DNA: TGTGCCAGCAGCTTAAACGGGGACCTCTCCAATCAGCCCCAGCATTTT.

CDR3 in DNA: TGTGCCAGCAGTTTAGACGACTTCTACGAGCAGTACTTC. Translation gives CASSLDDFYEQYF. This chain connects TRBV28 to TRBJ2-7; D remains ambiguous. There are 13 residues in the CDR3. Between the trimmed V and J ends, which lost 2 bases and 3 bases, there was a span of 8 bases. In germline, CDR1 is MDHEN, CDR2 SYDVKM.

The rearrangement joins TRBV18 to TRBJ1-5; D may be TRBD1 (5 bases). Germline CDR1 is KGHSH and CDR2 is LQKENI. The CDR3 has 13 residues. The germline V and J ends were trimmed by 5 bases and 4 bases, with 9 bases remaining between them. The CDR3 here is CASSTGGNQPQHF. The DNA for the CDR3 is TGTGCCAGCTCAACCGGGGGAAATCAGCCCCAGCATTTT. The whole variable domain, remainder taken from reference TRBV18 and TRBJ1-5, is NAGVMQNPRHLVRRRGQEARLRCSPMKGHSHVYWYRQLPEEGLKFMVYLQKENIIDESGMPKERFSAEFPKEGPSILRIQQVVRGDSAAYFCASSTGGNQPQHFGDGTRLSIL.

The V and J genes are TRBV7-8 and TRBJ1-5, with D unclear. The CDR3 covers 13 residues. V was shortened by 8 bases and J by 0 bases, with 8 bases between the two germline ends. Germline assignment: CDR1 SGHVS and CDR2 FQNEAQ. CDR3 residues: CASRHDSNQPQHF. The CDR3 region has the DNA TGTGCCAGCCGACACGATAGCAATCAGCCCCAGCATTTT.

The chain joins TRBV9 to TRBJ2-7; D tentatively reads TRBD1 or TRBD2 (5 bases each). This CDR3 is 15 amino acids long. Deletions cut 2 bases from V and 3 bases from J, with 15 bases between. The germline V gene encodes CDR1 SGDLS and CDR2 YYNGEE. The CDR3 loop is CASSVGVTRNYEQYF. In nucleotides, the CDR3 is TGTGCCAGCAGCGTGGGGGTCACAAGGAACTACGAGCAGTACTTC.

This clone was found once. V and J are TRBV7-6 and TRBJ2-2; perhaps TRBD1 as D (5 bases). The CDR3 has 14 amino acids. The V gene's germline CDR1 is SGHVS and CDR2 FNYEAQ. Trimming removed 2 bases at V and 6 bases at J, with 10 bases between. CDR3 coding DNA: TGTGCCAGCAGCTTACCTCGACAGTCCGGGGAGCTGTTTTTT. Its protein is CASSLPRQSGELFF.

The chain links TRBV27 to TRBJ1-5; 7 nucleotides match TRBD1. CDR3 length: 14 residues. V shed 4 bases and J 3 bases; nucleotides not matched to a gene: 3. Germline CDR1 and CDR2: MNHEY and SMNVEV (reference sequence). The chain's CDR3 is CASSSTGVNQPQHF. The CDR3, as DNA: TGTGCCAGCAGTTCAACAGGGGTCAATCAGCCCCAGCATTTT.

This chain joins TRBV4-2 and TRBJ2-3; D uncertain. V lost 1 base and J lost 14, with 22 bases in between. The CDR3 spans 15 residues. The germline V gene has CDR1 LGHNA and CDR2 YNFKEQ. CDR3 nucleotides: TGTGCCAGCAGCCAAGGAGTCACCGGGCCAAAAAAGGCGTATTTT. It translates to CASSQGVTGPKKAYF.

As DNA, the CDR3 is TGTGCCAGCAGCCTAAACAGGGACGGGGGCAATGAGCAGTTCTTC. Its protein product is CASSLNRDGGNEQFF. The chain carries TRBV6-5 and TRBJ2-1, with D possibly being TRBD1 or TRBD2 (6 bases each). CDR3 size: 15 residues. CDR1 is MNHEY, CDR2 SVGAGI, per germline. V was shortened by 6 bases and J by 6 bases, with 18 bases between the two germline ends.

The chain links TRBV28 to TRBJ1-1, with D hard to call. This CDR3 has 13 residues. The V gene lost 6 bases and the J gene lost 0 bases, with 8 bases spanning the gap. Germline values: CDR1 MDHEN, CDR2 SYDVKM. The CDR3 reads CASRSGVNTEAFF. The CDR3 region has the DNA TGTGCCAGCAGATCCGGAGTGAACACTGAAGCTTTCTTT.

The V gene is TRBV30, the J gene TRBJ2-3, with 9 positions matching TRBD2. The V and J ends lost 2 bases and 6 bases, in that order; junction bases with no gene match: 12. The CDR3 totals 16 residues. The germline gives CDR1 GTSNPN, CDR2 SVGIG (reference sequence). The chain's CDR3 is CAWSSTVSGRWDTQYF. CDR3 DNA: TGTGCCTGGAGTTCAACGGTCAGCGGGAGGTGGGATACGCAGTATTTT.

The genes are TRBV7-9 and TRBJ1-2, with 7 bases matching TRBD1. The CDR3 sequence is 13 residues long. CDR1 and CDR2 from the germline V gene are SEHNR and FQNEAQ (reference sequence). V shed 4 bases and J 7 bases; nucleotides not matched to a gene: 6. CDR3 in amino acids: CASSSTGQAGYTF. The CDR3 bases are TGTGCCAGCAGCTCCACCGGACAGGCTGGCTACACCTTC.

The chain carries TRBV6-1 and TRBJ1-4; 10 positions match TRBD1. The ends lost 8 bases at V and 10 bases at J; junction bases unmatched: 10. Germline V gene data show CDR1 as MNHNS and CDR2 as SASEGT. The CDR3 is 14 residues long. For the CDR3, the DNA is TGTGCCAGCGACTCCGGGACAGGGGTGCGAAAACTGTTTTTT. It yields the protein CASDSGTGVRKLFF.

V and J are TRBV2 and TRBJ2-7; no definite D call. Per the germline V gene, CDR1 is SNHLY and CDR2 is FYNNEI. Deletions cut 6 bases from V and 0 bases from J, with 3 bases between. The CDR3 loop spans 11 amino acids. CDR3 amino acids: CASRDSYEQYF. CDR3 in DNA: TGTGCCAGCAGGGACTCCTACGAGCAGTACTTC.

This chain connects TRBV7-9 to TRBJ1-1; 8 bases are shared with TRBD1. CDR1 SEHNR and CDR2 FQNEAQ come from the germline V gene (reference sequence). The length of the CDR3 is 16 residues. V lost 4 bases, J lost 3 bases, and 10 bases stayed unmatched. CDR3 DNA: TGTGCCAGCAGCTCCGGGACAGGCGGCGGGTACACTGAAGCTTTCTTT. The encoded protein is CASSSGTGGGYTEAFF.

Concerning this clone itself: The sample contains more than one DNA sequence encoding this CDR3. V is TRBV7-2 and J is TRBJ2-2, with no clear D. V was cut by 5 bases and J by 2 bases, with 9 bases left in between. The germline gives CDR1 SGHTA, CDR2 FQGNSA. The CDR3 is 14 amino acids. The CDR3 DNA reads as TGTGCCAGCAGCCTGTACCGAAACACCGGGGAGCTGTTTTTT. Residues: CASSLYRNTGELFF.

J is TRBJ2-7 and V is TRBV25-1; 7 bases match TRBD2. Germline CDR1 is MGHDK and CDR2 is SYGVNS. Trimming removed 6 bases from V and 6 bases from J; junction bases left unmatched: 8. This CDR3 region has 13 residues. The CDR3 here is CASSRDYNLEQYF. The CDR3 DNA reads as TGTGCCAGCAGCCGGGACTACAACCTCGAGCAGTACTTC.

The chain links TRBV29-1 to TRBJ1-1, with D possibly matching TRBD1 (5 bases). The length of the CDR3 is 13 residues. Trimming pared 6 bases from V and 8 bases from J, leaving 19 bases between. Germline CDR1 reads SQVTM; CDR2 reads ANQGSEA. The CDR3 DNA reads as TGCAGCGTGATTGACCCCGCCGGGACCGAAGCTTTCTTT. This translates into CSVIDPAGTEAFF.

The rearrangement links TRBV29-1 to TRBJ2-1; 7 nucleotides align to TRBD2. The V segment lost 7 bases and the J segment 8 bases; nucleotides outside the gene matches: 11. This CDR3 region has 13 residues. From germline, CDR1 is SQVTM and CDR2 ANQGSEA. This chain's CDR3 is CSAARAGVDEQFF. CDR3 DNA sequence: TGCAGCGCCGCCCGGGCGGGAGTCGATGAGCAGTTCTTC.